The rows below give T cell receptor beta chains drawn from one sample of a study of blood T cell repertoires in COVID-19. Some clones are missing from TCRdb's copy, which holds only in-frame ones; the method was immunoSEQ multiplex PCR. Among 190,000 or so clones listed, about 87% were seen once. Source material: peripheral blood. These receptors all stem from a man aged 40-55 years with active or convalescent COVID-19. The CDR3 runs from the conserved cysteine through the conserved F or W. D genes are given only for firm matches. Clone size is shown for a subset of rows, as once, few, many or a class of expanded clone.

V gene	D gene	J gene	clone size	CDR3 protein	CDR3 DNA
TRBV24-1	TRBD1	TRBJ2-3	.	CATSDFSGGLTDTQYF	TGTGCCACCAGTGATTTCTCAGGGGGCCTCACAGATACGCAGTATTTT
TRBV19	TRBD1	TRBJ1-5	.	CASSATGWGQPQHF	TGTGCCAGTAGCGCGACAGGGTGGGGTCAGCCCCAGCATTTT
TRBV27	.	TRBJ2-2	.	CASSFVTNTGELFF	TGTGCCAGCAGTTTCGTGACTAACACCGGGGAGCTGTTTTTT
TRBV2	TRBD1	TRBJ2-1	.	CASSEVGGAGKGEQFF	TGTGCCAGCAGTGAAGTAGGGGGCGCCGGGAAGGGTGAGCAGTTCTTC
TRBV30	.	TRBJ2-5	.	CAWSMTVYETQYF	TGTGCCTGGAGTATGACAGTTTATGAGACCCAGTACTTC
TRBV4-1	TRBD1	TRBJ2-2	.	CASSQDLGGQGYTGELFF	TGCGCCAGCAGCCAAGATCTAGGGGGACAGGGGTACACCGGGGAGCTGTTTTTT
TRBV7-3	TRBD2	TRBJ2-3	.	CASSLGRGVPTDTQYF	TGTGCCAGCAGCTTAGGGCGGGGGGTTCCCACAGATACGCAGTATTTT
TRBV7-2	.	TRBJ2-5	once	CASSLVRGQPLGETQYF	TGTGCCAGCAGCTTAGTTAGAGGGCAGCCTCTAGGAGAGACCCAGTACTTC
TRBV3-1/TRBV3-2	TRBD1	TRBJ1-6	.	CASRLGGGNSPLHF	TGTGCCAGCAGACTAGGGGGCGGTAATTCACCCCTCCACTTT
TRBV9	.	TRBJ2-3	.	CASSVGRVGTQYF	TGTGCCAGCAGCGTAGGCAGGGTGGGAACGCAGTATTTT
TRBV19	.	TRBJ1-2	.	CASSILINYGYTF	TGTGCCAGTAGTATCTTAATTAACTATGGCTACACCTTC
TRBV30	TRBD1	TRBJ1-2	.	CAWSVAGGFYGYTF	TGTGCCTGGAGTGTGGCAGGGGGCTTTTATGGCTACACCTTC
TRBV7-2	TRBD1	TRBJ1-6	.	CASSPRTGRLNSPLHF	TGTGCCAGCAGCCCAAGGACAGGGCGACTTAATTCACCCCTCCACTTT
TRBV3-1/TRBV3-2	.	TRBJ1-4	.	CASSPYGGEKLFF	TGTGCCAGCAGCCCCTACGGGGGGGAAAAACTGTTTTTT
TRBV5-1	TRBD2	TRBJ2-5	.	CASSQGLAGAGETQYF	TGCGCCAGCAGCCAAGGACTAGCGGGGGCCGGGGAGACCCAGTACTTC
TRBV28	.	TRBJ1-6	few	CALPAVYATPRGSYNSPLHF	TGTGCCCTGCCAGCAGTTTATGCAACCCCCAGAGGCTCCTATAATTCACCCCTCCACTTT
TRBV27	TRBD1	TRBJ2-7	.	CASSSTGQGYEQYF	TGTGCCAGCAGTTCCACTGGACAGGGCTACGAGCAGTACTTC
TRBV10-1	.	TRBJ2-2	few	CASSEVRNTGELFF	TGCGCCAGCAGTGAAGTCAGGAACACCGGGGAGCTGTTTTTT
TRBV6-1	TRBD2	TRBJ2-5	.	CASSEMGGGAETQYF	TGTGCCAGCAGTGAGATGGGCGGGGGGGCTGAGACCCAGTACTTC
TRBV23-1	.	TRBJ1-5	.	CASSSPAQHF	TGCGCCAGCAGCTCCCCTGCCCAGCATTTT
TRBV11-3	.	TRBJ2-2	.	CASSRRQYTGELFF	TGTGCCAGCAGCCGCCGACAGTACACCGGGGAGCTGTTTTTT
TRBV30	TRBD2	TRBJ2-7	few	CAWSGRPGGKYEQYF	TGTGCCTGGAGTGGTCGTCCCGGGGGGAAATACGAGCAGTACTTC
TRBV29-1	TRBD2	TRBJ2-3	.	CSVEVRTSGGANTQYF	TGCAGCGTTGAAGTACGGACTAGCGGGGGGGCAAATACGCAGTATTTT
TRBV7-7	TRBD2	TRBJ2-2	.	CASSLLAGGDTGELFF	TGTGCTAGCAGCTTATTAGCGGGGGGCGATACCGGGGAGCTGTTTTTT
TRBV28	.	TRBJ2-7	.	CASSFPTLGQYF	TGTGCCAGCAGTTTCCCTACCCTCGGGCAGTACTTC
TRBV6-7	TRBD1	TRBJ1-2	medium-sized	CASSPEGAETNYGYTF	TGTGCCAGCAGTCCCGAGGGGGCCGAAACTAACTATGGCTACACCTTC
TRBV28	.	TRBJ1-2	.	CASSPSEGTDGYTF	TGTGCCAGCAGCCCCTCGGAGGGTACTGATGGCTACACCTTC
TRBV3-1/TRBV3-2	TRBD2	TRBJ2-7	.	CASSPRQGGYEQYF	TGTGCCAGCAGCCCACGGCAGGGAGGGTACGAGCAGTACTTC
TRBV4-1	TRBD1	TRBJ1-4	.	CASSQQQGADGREKLFF	TGCGCCAGCAGCCAACAACAGGGGGCGGACGGTCGAGAAAAACTGTTTTTT
TRBV3-1/TRBV3-2	.	TRBJ1-6	few	CASREHRVSPLHF	TGTGCCAGCAGGGAACATCGGGTTTCACCCCTCCACTTT
TRBV11-2	.	TRBJ2-4	.	CASGAGGNIQYF	TGTGCCAGCGGGGCCGGAGGGAACATTCAGTACTTC
TRBV21-1	.	TRBJ2-6	.	CASSLRVRDRAYSGANVLTF	TGTGCCAGCAGCCTTAGGGTGAGGGACAGGGCCTACTCTGGGGCCAACGTCCTGACTTTC
TRBV6-5	TRBD1	TRBJ1-1	.	CASTRGTGVNTEAFF	TGTGCCAGCACGAGGGGGACAGGGGTGAACACTGAAGCTTTCTTT
TRBV18	.	TRBJ1-2	.	CASSPDAGAYVGYTF	TGTGCCAGCTCACCCGACGCAGGGGCGTATGTTGGCTACACCTTC
TRBV5-1	TRBD2	TRBJ2-5	.	CASSESGGASETQYF	TGCGCCAGCAGCGAGAGCGGGGGGGCGTCAGAGACCCAGTACTTC
TRBV9	.	TRBJ2-3	.	CASKNRLTDTQYF	TGTGCCAGCAAGAACAGGCTCACAGATACGCAGTATTTT
TRBV6-2/TRBV6-3	.	TRBJ2-7	.	CASSYGGARYEQYF	TGTGCCAGCAGTTATGGGGGGGCCCGTTACGAGCAGTACTTC
TRBV9	.	TRBJ2-4	.	CASSAHTLEGIQYF	TGTGCCAGCAGCGCCCATACACTGGAGGGCATTCAGTACTTC
TRBV5-8	.	TRBJ1-2	.	CASSPRDYGYTF	TGTGCCAGCAGCCCCCGGGACTATGGCTACACCTTC
TRBV28	TRBD2	TRBJ2-5	.	CASSSASGTTKETQYF	TGTGCCAGCAGTTCGGCTTCCGGGACTACTAAAGAGACCCAGTACTTC
TRBV7-9	TRBD2	TRBJ2-5	.	CASSFSGTSGGAQTQYF	TGTGCCAGCAGCTTTTCCGGGACTAGCGGGGGGGCACAGACCCAGTACTTC
TRBV7-8	TRBD2	TRBJ2-1	.	CASSPSLAGGEEQFF	TGTGCCAGCAGCCCCTCTCTAGCGGGGGGGGAGGAGCAGTTCTTC
TRBV28	.	TRBJ1-3	.	CASSRQPLSGNTIYF	TGTGCCAGCAGCCGACAGCCCCTCTCTGGAAACACCATATATTTT
TRBV11-2	TRBD2	TRBJ2-7	.	CASSPSRTSVRYEQYF	TGTGCCAGCAGCCCCTCCCGGACTAGCGTCCGCTACGAGCAGTACTTC
TRBV11-2	.	TRBJ2-5	.	CASSLDSALASRETQYF	TGTGCCAGCAGCTTAGATAGCGCCCTAGCTTCCCGAGAGACCCAGTACTTC
TRBV10-3	TRBD1	TRBJ1-1	few	CASATGDYTEAFF	TGTGCCAGCGCAACAGGGGACTACACTGAAGCTTTCTTT
TRBV5-1	TRBD1	TRBJ2-1	once	CASTSGGFEQFF	TGCGCCAGCACCTCAGGGGGCTTTGAGCAGTTCTTC
TRBV20-1	.	TRBJ1-4	.	CSLGVLGKLFF	TGCAGTTTGGGCGTACTCGGAAAACTGTTTTTT
TRBV9	.	TRBJ2-1	.	CASSVASYNEQFF	TGTGCCAGCAGCGTAGCATCCTACAATGAGCAGTTCTTC
TRBV28	.	TRBJ1-2	.	CASSFPGGNNYGYTF	TGTGCCAGCAGTTTTCCGGGGGGCAATAACTATGGCTACACCTTC
TRBV27	.	TRBJ1-6	.	CASSLGRVGSPLHF	TGTGCCAGCAGTTTAGGCAGGGTAGGCTCACCCCTCCACTTT
TRBV4-1	.	TRBJ2-3	.	CASSQESPVAADTQYF	TGCGCCAGCAGCCAAGAGTCCCCGGTAGCGGCAGATACGCAGTATTTT
TRBV7-2	TRBD1	TRBJ2-1	.	CASRHPGQGHNEQFF	TGTGCCAGCAGGCATCCGGGACAGGGTCACAATGAGCAGTTCTTC
TRBV4-3	TRBD1	TRBJ1-4	.	CASSQPGQGNEKLFF	TGCGCCAGCAGCCAGCCGGGACAGGGTAATGAAAAACTGTTTTTT
TRBV7-2	.	TRBJ2-5	.	CASSPLAFETQYF	TGTGCCAGCAGTCCCCTAGCGTTCGAGACCCAGTACTTC